The T cell receptor beta chain under discussion was sequenced for a study of shared clonotypes between healthy human individuals. Notes on the study in general: Sample collection involved blood only; tissue repertoires are likely different.

Some clones are missing from TCRdb's copy, which holds only in-frame ones; the method was immunoSEQ multiplex PCR. The repertoire holds 300,000 to 400,000 clones, with about 73% as singletons. As to this clone: The antigen remains unidentified.

This CDR3 comprises 13 residues. Germline V gene data show CDR1 as MNHEY and CDR2 as SVGAGI. The germline V and J ends were trimmed by 0 bases and 6 bases, with 5 bases remaining between them. Sequences were obtained from memory CD4+ T cells sorted from blood. Described subset: CD45RA-negative fraction. The chain carries TRBV6-5 and TRBJ2-2, with D maybe TRBD1 (5 bases). The TCR sequence derives from a man aged 25 to 45 in good health. CDR3 DNA sequence: TGTGCCAGCAGTTACTCGGGGCCCGGGGAGCTGTTTTTT. Translation: CASSYSGPGELFF.